This TCR beta chain appears in the sequencing data of a study of regulatory T cells in long-lasting Graves disease. Study as a whole: Persistence in Graves' disease required over 5 years of antithyroid drugs plus positive TSH receptor antibodies.

This clonotype was detected ten times or more. CDR3 regions were amplified by Arm-PCR using iRepertoire HTBI primers to build TCR beta libraries. In the original processing: Across the samples, identification revealed approximately 66 TRBV and 14 TRBJ segments. One entry per CDR3 protein results from TCRdb running MiXCR on the multiplex PCR reads. The authors' filters were not applied to this entry. Among 300,000 to 350,000 distinct CDR3 sequences listed, about 18% were seen once. V lost 6 bases to trimming and J lost 4 bases, with 21 bases between them. CDR1 is SNHLY, CDR2 FYNNEI, per germline. The CDR3 spans 16 residues. As for time point: persistent/refractory GD, antithyroid drugs over 5 years with positive TRAb. Extracted PBMC RNA gave rise to the TCR library. Diagnosing Graves' disease relied on the American Thyroid Association guidelines. In this cohort, patients came from an endocrinology department located in Xi'an, China.

The sequence came from a female donor with Graves disease. The chain links TRBV2 to TRBJ1-2, with D tentatively TRBD1 (6 bases). Sequenced here: peripheral blood mononuclear cells (PBMCs), sampled when the disease was refractory, from a patient treated with antithyroid drugs. DNA of the CDR3: TGTGCCAGCAGCCACCGGGACAACCTAAGGAGCTATGGCTACACCTTC. Its protein is CASSHRDNLRSYGYTF.